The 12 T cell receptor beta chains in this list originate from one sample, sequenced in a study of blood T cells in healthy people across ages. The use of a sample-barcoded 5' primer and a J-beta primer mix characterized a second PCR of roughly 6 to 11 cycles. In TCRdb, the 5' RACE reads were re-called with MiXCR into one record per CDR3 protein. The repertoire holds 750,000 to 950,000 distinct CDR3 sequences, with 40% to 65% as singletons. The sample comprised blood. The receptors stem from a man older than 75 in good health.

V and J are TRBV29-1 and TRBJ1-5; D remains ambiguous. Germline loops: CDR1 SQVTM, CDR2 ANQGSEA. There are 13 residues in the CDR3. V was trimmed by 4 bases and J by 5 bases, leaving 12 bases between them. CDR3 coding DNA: TGCAGCGTTGGCGGGAGTATGGATCAGCCCCAGCATTTT. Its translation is CSVGGSMDQPQHF.

The CDR3 region is CATLAPGHWNTEAFF. The CDR3 DNA reads TGTGCCACTCTTGCTCCGGGACACTGGAACACTGAAGCTTTCTTT. The chain uses TRBV6-1 and TRBJ1-1; possible D gene TRBD1, 6 bases. Germline assignment: CDR1 MNHNS and CDR2 SASEGT. Deletions cut 10 bases from V and 1 base from J, with 19 bases between. CDR3 size: 15 residues.

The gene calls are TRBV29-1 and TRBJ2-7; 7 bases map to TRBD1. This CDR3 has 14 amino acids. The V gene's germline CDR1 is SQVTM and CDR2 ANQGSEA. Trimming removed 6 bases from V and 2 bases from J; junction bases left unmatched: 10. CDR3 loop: CSVSQGQRTYEQYF. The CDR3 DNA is TGCAGCGTCTCACAGGGGCAGAGAACCTACGAGCAGTACTTC.

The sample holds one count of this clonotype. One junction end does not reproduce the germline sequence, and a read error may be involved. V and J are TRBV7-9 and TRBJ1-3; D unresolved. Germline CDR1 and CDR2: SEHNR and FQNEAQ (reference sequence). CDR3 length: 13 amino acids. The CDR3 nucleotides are TGTGTCAGCAGCTTAGGGTCCGGAAACACCATATATTTT. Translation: CVSSLGSGNTIYF.

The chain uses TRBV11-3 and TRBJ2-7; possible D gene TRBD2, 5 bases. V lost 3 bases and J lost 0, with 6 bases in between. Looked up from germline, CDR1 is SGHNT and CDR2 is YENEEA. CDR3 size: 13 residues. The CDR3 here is CASSFSASYEQYF. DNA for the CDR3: TGTGCCAGCAGCTTTAGCGCCTCCTACGAGCAGTACTTC.

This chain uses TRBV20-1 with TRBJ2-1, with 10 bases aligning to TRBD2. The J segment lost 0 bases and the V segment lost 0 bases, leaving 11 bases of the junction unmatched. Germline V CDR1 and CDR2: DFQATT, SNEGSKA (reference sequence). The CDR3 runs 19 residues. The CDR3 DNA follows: TGCAGTGCTAGAGATCCGCGGCTAGCGGGAGTTAGCTCCTACAATGAGCAGTTCTTC. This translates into CSARDPRLAGVSSYNEQFF.

The CDR3 DNA follows: TGCGCCAGCAGCCAAGAAGGATCCAGATACGCGTATTTT. Amino acids: CASSQEGSRYAYF. The rearrangement uses TRBV4-1 and TRBJ2-3, with D unclear. The CDR3 is made up of 13 amino acids. In germline, CDR1 is MGHRA, CDR2 YSYEKL. The germline V and J ends were trimmed by 0 bases and 14 bases, with 15 bases remaining between them.

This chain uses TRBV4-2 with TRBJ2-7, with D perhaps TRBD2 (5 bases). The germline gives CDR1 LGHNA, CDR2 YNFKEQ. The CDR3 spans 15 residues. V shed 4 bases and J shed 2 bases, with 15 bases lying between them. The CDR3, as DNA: TGTGCCAGCAGCCGCGGTCGGAGCGGACCCTACGAGCAGTACTTC. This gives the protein CASSRGRSGPYEQYF.

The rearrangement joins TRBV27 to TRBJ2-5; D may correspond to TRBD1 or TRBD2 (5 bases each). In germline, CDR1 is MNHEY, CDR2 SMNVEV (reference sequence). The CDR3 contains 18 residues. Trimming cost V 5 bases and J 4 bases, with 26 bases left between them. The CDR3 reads CASSLLTPGTIIGETQYF. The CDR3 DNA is TGTGCCAGCAGTCTCCTAACCCCAGGGACCATCATTGGAGAGACCCAGTACTTC.

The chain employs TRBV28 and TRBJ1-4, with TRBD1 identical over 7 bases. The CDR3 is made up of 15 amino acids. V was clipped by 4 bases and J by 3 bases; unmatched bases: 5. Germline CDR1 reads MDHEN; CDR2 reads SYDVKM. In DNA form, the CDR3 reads TGTGCCAGCAGTTCGACAGGGTCGGCTAATGAAAAACTGTTTTTT. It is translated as CASSSTGSANEKLFF.

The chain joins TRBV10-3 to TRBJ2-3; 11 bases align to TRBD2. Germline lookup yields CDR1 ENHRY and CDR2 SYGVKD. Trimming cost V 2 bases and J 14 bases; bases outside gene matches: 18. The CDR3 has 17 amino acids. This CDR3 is CAISEHTSGSQNRYAYF. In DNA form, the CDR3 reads TGTGCCATCAGTGAGCATACTAGCGGGAGCCAGAACAGATACGCGTATTTT.

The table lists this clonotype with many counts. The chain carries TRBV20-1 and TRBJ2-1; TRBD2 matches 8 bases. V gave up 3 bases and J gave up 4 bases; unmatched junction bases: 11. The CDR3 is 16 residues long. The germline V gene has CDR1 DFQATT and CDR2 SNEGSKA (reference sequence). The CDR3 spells CSASYRPGGKYNEQFF. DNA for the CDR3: TGCAGTGCTAGTTACCGACCGGGAGGGAAGTACAATGAGCAGTTCTTC.